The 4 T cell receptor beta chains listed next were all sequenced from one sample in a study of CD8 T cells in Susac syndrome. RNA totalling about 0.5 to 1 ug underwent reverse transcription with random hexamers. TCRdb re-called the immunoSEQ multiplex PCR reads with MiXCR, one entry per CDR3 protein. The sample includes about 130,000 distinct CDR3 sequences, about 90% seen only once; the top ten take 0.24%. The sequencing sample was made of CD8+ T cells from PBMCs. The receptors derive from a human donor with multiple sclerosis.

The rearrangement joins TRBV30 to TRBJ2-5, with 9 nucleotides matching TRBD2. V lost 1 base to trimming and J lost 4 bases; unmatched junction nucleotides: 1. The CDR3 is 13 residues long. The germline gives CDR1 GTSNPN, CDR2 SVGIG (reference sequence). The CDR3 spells CAWSGGLAETQYF. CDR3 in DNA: TGTGCCTGGAGTGGGGGACTAGCAGAGACCCAGTACTTC.

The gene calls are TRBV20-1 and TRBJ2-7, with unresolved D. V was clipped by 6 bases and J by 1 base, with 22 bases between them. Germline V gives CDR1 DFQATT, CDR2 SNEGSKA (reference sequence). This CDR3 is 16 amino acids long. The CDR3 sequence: CSALLAREWESYEQYF. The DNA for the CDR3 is TGCAGTGCCCTTCTTGCGAGAGAGTGGGAATCCTACGAGCAGTACTTC.

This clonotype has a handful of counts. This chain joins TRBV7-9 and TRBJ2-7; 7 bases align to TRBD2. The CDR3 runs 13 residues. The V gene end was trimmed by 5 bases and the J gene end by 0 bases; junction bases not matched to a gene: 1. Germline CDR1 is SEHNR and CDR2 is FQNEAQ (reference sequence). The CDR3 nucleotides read TGTGCCAGCAGCCGGGAGGACTCCTACGAGCAGTACTTC. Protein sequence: CASSREDSYEQYF.

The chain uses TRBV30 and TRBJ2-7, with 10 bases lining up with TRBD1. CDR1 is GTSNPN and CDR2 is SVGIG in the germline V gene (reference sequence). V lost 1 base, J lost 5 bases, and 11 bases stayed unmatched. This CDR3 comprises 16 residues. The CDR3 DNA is TGTGCCTGGAGTGGACTCTCCGGGACAGGGGTCGACGAGCAGTACTTC. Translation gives CAWSGLSGTGVDEQYF. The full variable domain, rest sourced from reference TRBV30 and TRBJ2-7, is SQTIHQWPATLVQPVGSPLSLECTVEGTSNPNLYWYRQAAGRGLQLLFYSVGIGQISSEVPQNLSASRPQDRQFILSSKKLLLSDSGFYLCAWSGLSGTGVDEQYFGPGTRLTVT.